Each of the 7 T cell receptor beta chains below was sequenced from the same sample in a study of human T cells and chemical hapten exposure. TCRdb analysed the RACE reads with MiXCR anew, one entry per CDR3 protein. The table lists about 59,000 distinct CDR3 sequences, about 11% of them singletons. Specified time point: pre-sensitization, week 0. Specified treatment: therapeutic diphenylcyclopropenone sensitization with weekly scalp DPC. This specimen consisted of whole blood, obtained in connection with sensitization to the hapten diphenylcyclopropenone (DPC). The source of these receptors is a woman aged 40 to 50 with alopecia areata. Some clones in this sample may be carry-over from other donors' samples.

The CDR3 loop reads CASSPVDRDSSYEQYF. CDR3 nucleotide sequence: TGTGCCAGCAGCCCCGTGGACAGGGACTCCTCCTACGAGCAGTACTTC. The chain couples TRBV6-2 or TRBV6-3 to TRBJ2-7; TRBD1 matches at 8 bases. Germline V CDR1 and CDR2: MNHEY, SVGEGT. V lost 6 bases, J lost 0 bases, and 10 bases stayed unmatched. The CDR3 has 16 amino acids.

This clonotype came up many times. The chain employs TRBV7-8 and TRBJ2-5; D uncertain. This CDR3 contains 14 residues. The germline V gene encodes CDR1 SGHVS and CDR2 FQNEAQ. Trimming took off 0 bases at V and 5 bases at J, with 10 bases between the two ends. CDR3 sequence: CASSLAVFGETQYF. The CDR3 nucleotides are TGTGCCAGCAGCTTAGCAGTATTTGGGGAGACCCAGTACTTC.

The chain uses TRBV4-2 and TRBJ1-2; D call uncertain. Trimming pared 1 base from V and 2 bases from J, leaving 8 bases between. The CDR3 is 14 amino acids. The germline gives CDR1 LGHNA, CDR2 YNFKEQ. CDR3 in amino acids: CASSQVGPNYGYTF. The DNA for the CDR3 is TGTGCCAGCAGCCAAGTAGGCCCGAACTATGGCTACACCTTC.

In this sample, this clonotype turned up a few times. CDR3 in amino acids: CASSEQSRGLAGYGELFF. The CDR3 nucleotides read TGTGCCAGCAGCGAACAGTCCCGGGGACTAGCGGGATACGGGGAGCTGTTTTTT. The chain uses TRBV7-2 and TRBJ2-2; 13 bases agree with TRBD2. Trimming cost V 5 bases and J 7 bases; bases outside gene matches: 13. Germline V gene lookup returns CDR1 SGHTA and CDR2 FQGNSA. This CDR3 region has 18 residues.

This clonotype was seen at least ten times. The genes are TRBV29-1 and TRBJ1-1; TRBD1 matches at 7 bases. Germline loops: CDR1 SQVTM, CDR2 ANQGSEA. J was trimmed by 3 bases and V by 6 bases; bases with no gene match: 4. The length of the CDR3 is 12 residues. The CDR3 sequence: CSVDRSYTEAFF. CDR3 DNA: TGCAGCGTGGACAGGTCGTACACTGAAGCTTTCTTT. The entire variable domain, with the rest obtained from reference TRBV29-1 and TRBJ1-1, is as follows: SAVISQKPSRDICQRGTSLTIQCQVDSQVTMMFWYRQQPGQSLTLIATANQGSEATYESGFVIDKFPISRPNLTFSTLTVSNMSPEDSSIYLCSVDRSYTEAFFGQGTRLTVV.

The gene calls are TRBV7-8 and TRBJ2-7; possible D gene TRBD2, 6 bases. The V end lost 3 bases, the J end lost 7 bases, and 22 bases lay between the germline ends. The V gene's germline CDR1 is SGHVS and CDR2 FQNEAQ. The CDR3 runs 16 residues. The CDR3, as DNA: TGTGCCAGCAGCTTCGGAACCGCCGGGGGTCCTTATGAGCAGTACTTC. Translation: CASSFGTAGGPYEQYF.

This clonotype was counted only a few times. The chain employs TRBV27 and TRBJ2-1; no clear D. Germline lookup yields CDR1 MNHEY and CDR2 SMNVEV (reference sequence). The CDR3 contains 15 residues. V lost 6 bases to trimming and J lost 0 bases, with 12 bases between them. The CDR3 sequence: CASSATVSSYNEQFF. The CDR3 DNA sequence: TGTGCCAGCAGCGCGACGGTTAGCTCCTACAATGAGCAGTTCTTC.